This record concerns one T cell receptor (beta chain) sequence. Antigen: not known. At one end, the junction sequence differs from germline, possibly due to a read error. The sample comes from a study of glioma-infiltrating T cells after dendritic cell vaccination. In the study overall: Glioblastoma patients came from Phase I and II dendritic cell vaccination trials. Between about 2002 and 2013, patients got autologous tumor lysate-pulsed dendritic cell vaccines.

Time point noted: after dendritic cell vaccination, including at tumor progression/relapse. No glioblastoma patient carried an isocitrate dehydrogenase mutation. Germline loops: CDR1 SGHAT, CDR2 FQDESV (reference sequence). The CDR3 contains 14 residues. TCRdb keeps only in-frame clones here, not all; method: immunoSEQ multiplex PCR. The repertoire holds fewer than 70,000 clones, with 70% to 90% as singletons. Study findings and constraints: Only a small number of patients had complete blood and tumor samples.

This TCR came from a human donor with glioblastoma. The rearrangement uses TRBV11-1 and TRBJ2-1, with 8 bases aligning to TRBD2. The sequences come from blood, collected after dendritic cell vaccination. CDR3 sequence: CASSIAGRYNEQFF. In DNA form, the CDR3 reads TGTGCCAGCAGCATAGCGGGGAGGTACAATGAGCAGTTCTTC.